Below, 21 T cell receptor beta chains from the same sample are listed, as sequenced in a study of post-analysis software for immune sequencing data. The TCR beta cDNA libraries carried unique molecular identifiers. TCRdb reanalysed the PCR reads using MiXCR and keeps one entry per CDR3 protein. This table holds 380,000 or so distinct CDR3 sequences, roughly 35% found once. Notes on the study in general: There were roughly 5 TRBV segments more frequent in patients than controls, and TRBV5-6, TRBV5-1 and TRBV20-1 were among them.

What these receptors recognize is not known. The sample comprised blood. The receptors were sampled from a girl aged 5 to 17 with multiple sclerosis.

The chain's CDR3 is CASSLVGTSKNIQYF. The DNA of the CDR3 is TGCGCCAGCAGCTTGGTAGGGACCAGCAAAAACATTCAGTACTTC. This chain links TRBV5-1 with TRBJ2-4, with D possibly called TRBD1 or TRBD2 (5 bases each). The germline V and J ends were trimmed by 0 bases and 3 bases, with 10 bases remaining between them. The CDR3 sequence is 15 residues long. The germline V gene has CDR1 SGHRS and CDR2 YFSETQ.

The chain links TRBV11-2 to TRBJ1-2; 7 bases are shared with TRBD1. The junction had 4 bases not matched to a gene; V was cut back by 5 bases and J by 4 bases. The germline CDR1 and CDR2 sequences are SGHAT and FQNNGV. This CDR3 is built from 13 residues. In nucleotides, the CDR3 is TGTGCCAGCAGCCTGGACAGGATCTATGGCTACACCTTC. The encoded protein is CASSLDRIYGYTF.

CDR3 sequence (DNA): TGTGCCAGCAGTTACCGCCGACAAGCAACTAATGAAAAACTGTTTTTT. It is translated as CASSYRRQATNEKLFF. The chain uses TRBV6-5 and TRBJ1-4, with no clear D. V lost 2 bases and J 0 bases, leaving 10 bases between the germline ends. CDR1 and CDR2 from the germline V gene are MNHEY and SVGAGI. The CDR3 runs 16 residues.

The chain uses TRBV6-1 and TRBJ2-7, with D possibly TRBD1 on 5 matching bases. Germline V gene data show CDR1 as MNHNS and CDR2 as SASEGT. V shed 1 base and J shed 2 bases, with 12 bases lying between them. The CDR3 spans 15 residues. The CDR3 here is CASSEGQGWPYEQYF. CDR3 coding DNA: TGTGCCAGCAGTGAAGGGCAGGGTTGGCCCTACGAGCAGTACTTC.

The chain carries TRBV6-5 and TRBJ2-6; D call uncertain. Trimming stripped 0 bases from V and 4 bases from J, with 13 bases between. The CDR3 has 17 amino acids. Germline lookup yields CDR1 MNHEY and CDR2 SVGAGI. CDR3 coding DNA: TGTGCCAGCAGTTACTCAAGGAGTGCCTGGGGGGCCAACGTCCTGACTTTC. Translated, it gives CASSYSRSAWGANVLTF.

The table lists this clonotype with a few counts. The chain links TRBV27 to TRBJ1-6; D unclear. The CDR3 sequence is 15 residues long. V was clipped by 3 bases and J by 0 bases, with 6 bases between them. Germline CDR1 reads MNHEY; CDR2 reads SMNVEV (reference sequence). The CDR3 region is CASSFSISYNSPLHF. The CDR3 region has the DNA TGTGCCAGCAGTTTTAGTATCTCCTATAATTCACCCCTCCACTTT.

In this sample, this clonotype turned up a few times. The chain carries TRBV27 and TRBJ1-2; unclear D gene. The CDR3 extends over 14 amino acids. Trimming left V 6 bases short and J 2 bases short, with 13 bases between. From germline, CDR1 is MNHEY and CDR2 SMNVEV (reference sequence). CDR3 loop: CASSLKQSNYGYTF. DNA for the CDR3: TGTGCCAGCAGCCTAAAACAGTCAAACTATGGCTACACCTTC.

J is TRBJ2-1 and V is TRBV4-3, with 8 bases fitting TRBD2. Unmatched junction bases numbered 4, after V lost 4 bases and J lost 2 bases. Germline lookup yields CDR1 LGHNA and CDR2 YSLEER. The CDR3 contains 15 residues. CDR3 nucleotide sequence: TGCGCCAGCAGCCCTGACGGGAGGGCCTACAATGAGCAGTTCTTC. It translates to CASSPDGRAYNEQFF.

V is TRBV6-2 or TRBV6-3 and J is TRBJ2-7; 7 bases are shared with TRBD2. The V gene's germline CDR1 is MNHEY and CDR2 SVGEGT. This CDR3 contains 18 residues. Trimming at V came to 4 bases and at J to 5 bases, leaving 20 bases not matched to a gene. As DNA, the CDR3 is TGTGCCAGCAGTTGGGAACCTTATTCCGGGCTAGCGGTACACGAGCAGTACTTC. This translates into CASSWEPYSGLAVHEQYF.

V is TRBV11-2 and J is TRBJ1-1, with a possible D match to TRBD1 (5 bases). V lost 1 base, J lost 5 bases, and 17 bases lay in between. CDR1 is SGHAT and CDR2 is FQNNGV in the germline V gene. The length of the CDR3 is 16 residues. The CDR3 is CASSLAWGIGETEAFF. In DNA form, the CDR3 reads TGTGCCAGCAGCTTAGCTTGGGGAATAGGGGAAACTGAAGCTTTCTTT.

In this sample, this clonotype turned up a few times. The chain joins TRBV29-1 to TRBJ2-7; 9 nucleotides match TRBD1. CDR3 size: 12 residues. Germline CDR1 is SQVTM and CDR2 is ANQGSEA. Germline trimming cut 6 bases from V and 4 bases from J; bases unmatched to any gene: 4. In nucleotides, the CDR3 is TGCAGCGTCGGGACAGGGAGTTACGAGCAGTACTTC. Residues: CSVGTGSYEQYF.

The chain has TRBV7-2 and TRBJ2-3, with D hard to call. The CDR3 length is 15 residues. V was clipped by 3 bases and J by 4 bases, with 14 bases between them. The germline V gene encodes CDR1 SGHTA and CDR2 FQGNSA. DNA of the CDR3: TGTGCCAGCAGCTTTCACTCCGTAGGTGCAGATACGCAGTATTTT. Residues: CASSFHSVGADTQYF.

A few counts support this clonotype. An end of the junction differs from the germline gene, which may be a read error. The rearrangement links TRBV27 to TRBJ1-2; TRBD1 aligns across 11 bases. The CDR3 length is 19 residues. Germline V lookup: CDR1 MNHEY, CDR2 SMNVEV (reference sequence). The CDR3 loop reads CACSPDRGPPHLLNYGYTF. The CDR3 DNA reads TGTGCCTGCAGTCCGGACAGGGGGCCACCCCACCTGCTTAACTATGGCTACACCTTC.

This clonotype was seen a handful of times. CDR3 residues: CASSPLTSIHEQYF. In nucleotides, the CDR3 is TGTGCCAGCAGCCCCCTTACTAGTATACACGAGCAGTACTTC. The chain is built from TRBV12-3 or TRBV12-4 and TRBJ2-7; the D gene is possibly TRBD2 (5 bases). Trimming cost V 6 bases and J 5 bases, with 17 bases left between them. The CDR3 is 14 amino acids.

This rearrangement joins TRBV20-1 to TRBJ2-5, with 8 nucleotides matching TRBD2. J was trimmed by 4 bases and V by 0 bases; bases with no gene match: 16. Germline values: CDR1 DFQATT, CDR2 SNEGSKA (reference sequence). The CDR3 length is 18 residues. DNA for the CDR3: TGCAGTGCTAGAGATCCGGAGATAGCGGGGAGCCGGCGAGAGACCCAGTACTTC. This codes for CSARDPEIAGSRRETQYF.

The V and J genes are TRBV5-6 and TRBJ2-1, with 8 bases fitting TRBD2. The CDR3 sequence is 16 residues long. With 0 bases clipped from V and 9 bases from J, the junction kept 11 bases outside the gene matches. Germline CDR1 and CDR2: SGHDT and YYEEEE. CDR3 region: CASSLADGGAFGEQFF. The CDR3 DNA sequence: TGTGCCAGCAGCTTGGCCGACGGGGGGGCCTTCGGTGAGCAGTTCTTC.

This clonotype turned up a few times. V usage is TRBV11-2 and J usage is TRBJ2-7; unclear D gene. The CDR3 extends over 15 amino acids. The V end lost 3 bases, the J end lost 3 bases, and 15 bases lay between the germline ends. Germline CDR1 is SGHAT and CDR2 is FQNNGV. This CDR3 reads CASSFEPVINYEQYF. CDR3 nucleotides: TGTGCCAGCAGCTTTGAGCCGGTTATCAACTACGAGCAGTACTTC.

A few counts support this clonotype. The chain is built from TRBV7-3 and TRBJ1-2; D uncertain. Germline V CDR1 and CDR2: SGHTA, FQGTGA. The CDR3 length is 14 residues. Trimming left V 6 bases short and J 7 bases short, with 18 bases between. CDR3 DNA sequence: TGTGCCAGCAGTTCCGACCCATCGGCAGCTGGCTACACCTTC. Protein: CASSSDPSAAGYTF.

The chain recombines TRBV3-1 with TRBJ1-2, with a weak D call TRBD1 (5 bases). V lost 0 bases and J lost 7, with 15 bases in between. CDR1 and CDR2 (germline): LGHDT, YNNKEL (reference sequence). This CDR3 has 15 residues. The DNA of the CDR3 is TGTGCCAGCAGCCAAGAGGGGGTGGGGGGATCTGGCTACACCTTC. Its protein product is CASSQEGVGGSGYTF. Drawing the rest from reference TRBV3-1 and TRBJ1-2, the complete variable domain is DTAVSQTPKYLVTQMGNDKSIKCEQNLGHDTMYWYKQDSKKFLKIMFSYNNKELIINETVPNRFSPKSPDKAHLNLHINSLELGDSAVYFCASSQEGVGGSGYTFGSGTRLTVV.

The V call is TRBV6-5, the J call TRBJ1-2; D not certain. The CDR3 has 14 residues. The germline V gene encodes CDR1 MNHEY and CDR2 SVGAGI. Trimming cost V 1 base and J 5 bases, with 11 bases left between them. The CDR3 DNA follows: TGTGCCAGCAGTTACTTGGAGTCGGGATATGGCTACACCTTC. It yields the protein CASSYLESGYGYTF.

This clonotype was counted between two and nine times. This chain links TRBV9 with TRBJ2-7; 9 nucleotides line up with TRBD2. The CDR3 is made up of 15 amino acids. CDR1 is SGDLS, CDR2 YYNGEE, per germline. V lost 0 bases and J lost 0; bases outside the gene matches: 1. The CDR3 is CASSVGLADSYEQYF. CDR3 coding DNA: TGTGCCAGCAGCGTAGGACTAGCGGACTCCTACGAGCAGTACTTC.